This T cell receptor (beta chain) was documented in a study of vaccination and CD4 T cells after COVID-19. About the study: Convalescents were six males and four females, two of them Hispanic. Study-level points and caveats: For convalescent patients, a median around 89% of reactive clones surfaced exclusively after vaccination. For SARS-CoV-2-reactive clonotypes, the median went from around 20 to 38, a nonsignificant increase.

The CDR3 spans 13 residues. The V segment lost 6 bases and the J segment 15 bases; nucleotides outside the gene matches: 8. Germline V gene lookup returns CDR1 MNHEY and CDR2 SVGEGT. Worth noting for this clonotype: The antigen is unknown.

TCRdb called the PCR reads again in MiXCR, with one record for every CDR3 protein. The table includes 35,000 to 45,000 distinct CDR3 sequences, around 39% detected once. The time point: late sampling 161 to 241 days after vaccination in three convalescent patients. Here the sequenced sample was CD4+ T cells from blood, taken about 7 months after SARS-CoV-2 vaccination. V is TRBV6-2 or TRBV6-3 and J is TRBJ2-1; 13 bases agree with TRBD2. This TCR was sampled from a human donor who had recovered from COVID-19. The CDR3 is CASRLTSGRWRFF. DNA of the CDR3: TGTGCCAGCAGGTTGACTAGCGGGAGGTGGCGGTTCTTC.